This passage covers 18 T cell receptor beta chains from one sample sequenced in a study of OX40 agonist ivuxolimab in advanced cancers. The method was immunoSEQ multiplex PCR; TCRdb's version includes in-frame clones alone and lacks a portion of them. Among about 50,000 clones listed, approximately 91% were seen once. This material consisted of CD4+ or CD8+ T cells sorted from blood, taken in a trial of the OX40 agonist ivuxolimab. These receptors all come from an adult with an advanced solid tumor such as melanoma, head and neck, liver or kidney cancer.

This chain links TRBV28 with TRBJ2-7; D remains unclear. The V and J ends lost 6 bases and 1 base respectively, with 13 bases between them. Germline V lookup: CDR1 MDHEN, CDR2 SYDVKM. The CDR3 is 14 amino acids. The CDR3 region is CASRFIGSSYEQYF. CDR3 bases: TGTGCCAGCAGATTTATTGGCTCTTCCTACGAGCAGTACTTC.

The DNA for the CDR3 is TGTGCCAGCAGTGACAGGAACACTGAAGCTTTCTTT. Translation gives CASSDRNTEAFF. The chain has TRBV9 and TRBJ1-1; D is possibly TRBD1 (5 bases). Germline CDR1 reads SGDLS; CDR2 reads YYNGEE. The CDR3 sequence is 12 residues long. Between the trimmed V and J ends, which lost 5 bases and 1 base, there was a span of 6 bases.

The CDR3 region is CASSEMGNTEAFF. In nucleotides, the CDR3 is TGCGCCAGCAGTGAGATGGGGAACACTGAAGCTTTCTTT. The chain combines TRBV10-2 with TRBJ1-1; no definite D call. Germline V gene data show CDR1 as WSHSY and CDR2 as SAAADI. Trimming took 2 bases from V and 1 from J, leaving 5 bases between them. This CDR3 has 13 residues.

The chain uses TRBV5-1 and TRBJ1-4, with D perhaps matching TRBD1 (5 bases). This CDR3 has 19 amino acids. Germline lookup yields CDR1 SGHRS and CDR2 YFSETQ. Trimming took 4 bases from V and 1 from J, leaving 23 bases between them. CDR3 loop: CASSTAGGSVLVTNEKLFF. The DNA for the CDR3 is TGCGCCAGCAGCACAGCCGGGGGGAGTGTTTTGGTAACTAATGAAAAACTGTTTTTT.

The chain has TRBV27 and TRBJ2-2; weak D call: TRBD1 (6 bases). V was shortened by 6 bases and J by 4 bases, with 9 bases between the two germline ends. Germline V gene lookup returns CDR1 MNHEY and CDR2 SMNVEV (reference sequence). The CDR3 runs 13 residues. The CDR3: CASRRGITGELFF. CDR3 sequence (DNA): TGTGCCAGCAGGAGGGGGATCACCGGGGAGCTGTTTTTT.

The rearrangement joins TRBV11-1 to TRBJ2-7; 7 bases fit TRBD2. With V trimmed by 2 bases and J by 6 bases, 7 bases remained unmatched. This CDR3 is built from 14 residues. Germline lookup yields CDR1 SGHAT and CDR2 FQDESV (reference sequence). The CDR3 region has the DNA TGTGCCAGCAGCTTATCCAGTGGGGGGGGCGAGCAGTACTTC. Encoded protein: CASSLSSGGGEQYF.

CDR3 in DNA: TGTGCCAGCAGTTCTAGCGGGGGTTCCCTTACGCAGTATTTT. Protein: CASSSSGGSLTQYF. This chain uses TRBV28 with TRBJ2-3; 10 bases are shared with TRBD2. V was pared by 4 bases and J by 8 bases, with 6 bases of the junction left unmatched. CDR1 MDHEN and CDR2 SYDVKM come from the germline V gene. The CDR3 consists of 14 residues. Variable domain in full (rest from reference TRBV28 and TRBJ2-3): DVKVTQSSRYLVKRTGEKVFLECVQDMDHENMFWYRQDPGLGLRLIYFSYDVKMKEKGDIPEGYSVSREKKERFSLILESASTNQTSMYLCASSSSGGSLTQYFGPGTRLTVL.

The chain combines TRBV6-5 with TRBJ1-5; D is ambiguous. Germline lookup yields CDR1 MNHEY and CDR2 SVGAGI. Between the trimmed V and J ends, which lost 2 bases and 6 bases, there was a span of 8 bases. The CDR3 length is 13 residues. CDR3 sequence reads: CASSYSGSQPQHF. In DNA, the CDR3 is TGTGCCAGCAGTTACAGTGGGTCTCAGCCCCAGCATTTT.

V is TRBV5-1 and J is TRBJ2-5; 8 positions match TRBD2. CDR3 size: 13 residues. Germline V lookup: CDR1 SGHRS, CDR2 YFSETQ. The J segment lost 4 bases and the V segment lost 1 base, leaving 0 bases of the junction unmatched. The CDR3, as DNA: TGCGCCAGCAGCTTGACTAGCGGAGAGACCCAGTACTTC. Amino acid sequence: CASSLTSGETQYF.

The count of this clone is one. The chain joins TRBV7-9 to TRBJ2-5; 13 bases agree with TRBD2. V lost 8 bases to trimming and J lost 2 bases; unmatched junction nucleotides: 5. The V gene's germline CDR1 is SEHNR and CDR2 FQNEAQ (reference sequence). This CDR3 region has 15 residues. The CDR3 reads CASGGTSGVQETQYF. The CDR3 bases are TGTGCCAGCGGCGGGACTAGCGGGGTACAAGAGACCCAGTACTTC.

The chain carries TRBV5-5 and TRBJ1-5; tentative D call: TRBD1 (5 bases). CDR1 is SGHKS, CDR2 YYEKEE, per germline (reference sequence). CDR3 length: 17 residues. Trimming pared 4 bases from V and 2 bases from J, leaving 19 bases between. This CDR3 reads CASSEDGYRGGNQPQHF. The CDR3 DNA reads as TGTGCCAGCAGCGAGGACGGGTATAGGGGCGGCAATCAGCCCCAGCATTTT.

This chain uses TRBV11-2 with TRBJ1-1, with 9 bases fitting TRBD1. Germline V gives CDR1 SGHAT, CDR2 FQNNGV. J was trimmed by 5 bases and V by 6 bases; bases with no gene match: 7. This CDR3 contains 14 residues. CDR3 DNA: TGTGCCAGCAGTACACAGGGGGCAGAAACTGAAGCTTTCTTT. Its protein is CASSTQGAETEAFF.

The chain uses TRBV19 and TRBJ2-7; D ambiguous. With 5 bases removed from V and 4 bases from J, the gap between germline ends came to 9 bases. CDR1 LNHDA and CDR2 SQIVND come from the germline V gene (reference sequence). The CDR3 totals 12 residues. The CDR3: CASSASWYEQYF. The CDR3 DNA reads TGTGCCAGTAGTGCCTCGTGGTACGAGCAGTACTTC.

The genes are TRBV27 and TRBJ2-1; D may correspond to TRBD1 or TRBD2 (5 bases each). The CDR3 length is 17 residues. The V end was cut by 5 bases, the J end by 7 bases, with 24 bases between. The germline gives CDR1 MNHEY, CDR2 SMNVEV (reference sequence). CDR3 DNA sequence: TGTGCCAGCAGTCCATTGGTCGGGGCGAGGGTTGTGAATGAGCAGTTCTTC. Translation gives CASSPLVGARVVNEQFF.

The chain uses TRBV5-4 and TRBJ1-6; D unclear. This CDR3 spans 15 amino acids. Germline V CDR1 and CDR2: SGHNT, YYREEE (reference sequence). Trimming cost V 0 bases and J 4 bases, with 8 bases left between them. In nucleotides, the CDR3 is TGTGCCAGCAGCTTGGCCTCGGCATATAATTCACCCCTCCACTTT. It yields the protein CASSLASAYNSPLHF.

The rearrangement links TRBV19 to TRBJ1-1; no reliable D call. Germline V gene lookup returns CDR1 LNHDA and CDR2 SQIVND (reference sequence). There are 11 residues in the CDR3. Trimming left V 3 bases short and J 5 bases short, with 4 bases between. The CDR3 region is CASSIGTEAFF. The CDR3 nucleotides read TGTGCCAGTAGTATTGGTACTGAAGCTTTCTTT. Looking up the rest from reference TRBV19 and TRBJ1-1 gives the full variable domain: DGGITQSPKYLFRKEGQNVTLSCEQNLNHDAMYWYRQDPGQGLRLIYYSQIVNDFQKGDIAEGYSVSREKKESFPLTVTSAQKNPTAFYLCASSIGTEAFFGQGTRLTVV.

This rearrangement joins TRBV19 to TRBJ1-2; D is unresolved. Germline V gene sequence: CDR1 LNHDA, CDR2 SQIVND (reference sequence). This CDR3 spans 17 amino acids. V lost 6 bases and J 2 bases, leaving 22 bases between the germline ends. This CDR3 reads CASSPTENYGGNYGYTF. The CDR3 DNA reads as TGTGCCAGTAGCCCAACAGAAAACTATGGTGGCAACTATGGCTACACCTTC.

The chain carries TRBV4-1 and TRBJ2-1; no clear D gene. Trimming removed 8 bases from V and 6 bases from J, with 17 bases in between. CDR1 is MGHRA and CDR2 is YSYEKL in the germline V gene. The CDR3 totals 14 residues. The CDR3 bases are TGCGCCAGCTCCCCAGTTGGCCTTCTCAATGAGCAGTTCTTC. Residues: CASSPVGLLNEQFF.